Listed here are 4 T cell receptor beta chains from one sample, sequenced in a study of siplizumab effects on memory and regulatory T cells. Method: immunoSEQ multiplex PCR; TCRdb's copy keeps in-frame clones and lacks some. The data hold some 100,000 clones, with roughly 95% observed a single time. Sequencing was done on a sample of naive CD4+ T cells sorted from blood. All receptors come from a human donor in good health.

The chain joins TRBV7-8 to TRBJ2-1; D perhaps matches TRBD1 (6 bases). V was pared by 0 bases and J by 3 bases, with 18 bases between. Germline CDR1 reads SGHVS; CDR2 reads FQNEAQ. This CDR3 is 18 amino acids long. CDR3 nucleotides: TGTGCCAGCAGCTTAGCGGACCCGAGGTGGACAGACTACAATGAGCAGTTCTTC. Its protein is CASSLADPRWTDYNEQFF. The complete variable domain, with remaining parts taken from reference TRBV7-8 and TRBJ2-1, reads GAGVSQSPRYKVAKRGQDVALRCDPISGHVSLFWYQQALGQGPEFLTYFQNEAQLDKSGLPSDRFFAERPEGSVSTLKIQRTQQEDSAVYLCASSLADPRWTDYNEQFFGPGTRLTVL.

J is TRBJ1-1 and V is TRBV5-1; a possible D gene is TRBD1 (5 bases). The germline V gene encodes CDR1 SGHRS and CDR2 YFSETQ. This CDR3 contains 16 residues. The V end lost 8 bases, the J end lost 0 bases, and 20 bases lay between the germline ends. The CDR3 DNA reads as TGCGCCAGTGCCAGGACGCCCGAAGGGGTGAACACTGAAGCTTTCTTT. Protein sequence: CASARTPEGVNTEAFF.

The chain uses TRBV7-8 and TRBJ2-5; TRBD1 matches at 7 bases. There are 15 residues in the CDR3. Losses at the gene ends were 3 bases for V and 5 bases for J; bases not matched to a gene: 9. The germline gives CDR1 SGHVS, CDR2 FQNEAQ. CDR3 loop: CASSLAETGHETQYF. For the CDR3, the DNA is TGTGCCAGCAGCTTGGCTGAGACAGGGCACGAGACCCAGTACTTC. The full variable domain, completed using reference TRBV7-8 and TRBJ2-5, is GAGVSQSPRYKVAKRGQDVALRCDPISGHVSLFWYQQALGQGPEFLTYFQNEAQLDKSGLPSDRFFAERPEGSVSTLKIQRTQQEDSAVYLCASSLAETGHETQYFGPGTRLLVL.

V gene TRBV18 combines with J gene TRBJ1-2; the match to TRBD1 covers 9 bases. Germline CDR1 KGHSH, CDR2 LQKENI. The CDR3 is 15 residues long. V lost 3 bases, J lost 8 bases, and 10 bases stayed unmatched. The CDR3 nucleotides read TGTGCCAGCTCACCGGGACAGGGATTAATCGGCGGCTACACCTTC. It codes for CASSPGQGLIGGYTF.